This T cell receptor (beta chain) was obtained from a study of vaccination effects on CD4 cells after COVID-19. Study in general: Culturing of 2 million to 2.5 million PBMC per well took place with roughly 10 IU/ml IL-2 and 9 to 10 ug/ml peptides. Study-wide findings and caveats: Marked clonal contraction was seen in infection- and vaccine-induced clones late after vaccination. In healthy vaccinees, only 1 of 255 vaccine-induced clones cross-reacted with common cold coronaviruses.

In the case of this clone: Its antigen is still unknown.

Germline CDR1 reads LGHDT; CDR2 reads YNNKEL (reference sequence). The CDR3 has 15 residues. Unmatched junction bases numbered 9, after V lost 4 bases and J lost 5 bases. Sequencing used immunoSEQ multiplex PCR; TCRdb keeps in-frame clones, though not all of them. This table has some 50,000 clones, roughly three fifths appearing once. The authors isolated CD4+ T cells after roughly eleven days of culture. The chain carries TRBV3-1 (or the pseudogene TRBV3-2) and TRBJ2-5; TRBD1 matches 8 bases. The TCR sequence derives from a human donor who received a COVID-19 vaccine. The specimen was CD4+ T cells from PBMCs cultured without peptide, collected before COVID-19 vaccination. CDR3 nucleotide sequence: TGTGCCAGCAGCCCCCGGACAGGGAACGGGGAGACCCAGTACTTC. Protein sequence: CASSPRTGNGETQYF.